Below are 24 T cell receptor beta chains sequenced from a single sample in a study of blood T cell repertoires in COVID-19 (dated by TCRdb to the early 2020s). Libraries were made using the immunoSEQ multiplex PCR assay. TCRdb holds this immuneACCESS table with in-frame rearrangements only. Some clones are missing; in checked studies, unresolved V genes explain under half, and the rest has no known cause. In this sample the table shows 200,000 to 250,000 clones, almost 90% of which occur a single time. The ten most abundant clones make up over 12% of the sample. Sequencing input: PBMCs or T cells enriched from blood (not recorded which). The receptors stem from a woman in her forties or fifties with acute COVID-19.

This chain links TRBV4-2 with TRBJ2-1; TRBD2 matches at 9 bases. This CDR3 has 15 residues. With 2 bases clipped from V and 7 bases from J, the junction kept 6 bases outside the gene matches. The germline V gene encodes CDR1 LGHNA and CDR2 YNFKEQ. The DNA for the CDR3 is TGTGCCAGCAGCCAACTAGCGGGAATCGGGAATGAGCAGTTCTTC. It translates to CASSQLAGIGNEQFF.

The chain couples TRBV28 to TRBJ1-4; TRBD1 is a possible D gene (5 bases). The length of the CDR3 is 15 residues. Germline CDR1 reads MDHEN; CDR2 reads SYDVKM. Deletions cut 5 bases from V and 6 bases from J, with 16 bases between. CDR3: CASSQSGSRDEKLFF. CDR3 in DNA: TGTGCCAGCAGTCAATCAGGGTCTAGGGATGAAAAACTGTTTTTT.

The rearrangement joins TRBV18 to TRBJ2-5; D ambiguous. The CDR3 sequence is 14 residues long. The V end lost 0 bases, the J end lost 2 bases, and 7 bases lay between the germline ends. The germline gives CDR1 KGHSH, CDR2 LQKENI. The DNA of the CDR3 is TGTGCCAGCTCACCACCAACACAGCAAGAGACCCAGTACTTC. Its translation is CASSPPTQQETQYF.

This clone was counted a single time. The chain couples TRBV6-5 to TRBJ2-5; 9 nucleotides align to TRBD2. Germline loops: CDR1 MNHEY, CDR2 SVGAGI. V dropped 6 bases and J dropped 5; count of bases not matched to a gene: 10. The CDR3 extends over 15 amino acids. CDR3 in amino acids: CASRRTSAWGETQYF. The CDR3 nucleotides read TGTGCCAGCAGAAGGACTAGCGCGTGGGGGGAGACCCAGTACTTC.

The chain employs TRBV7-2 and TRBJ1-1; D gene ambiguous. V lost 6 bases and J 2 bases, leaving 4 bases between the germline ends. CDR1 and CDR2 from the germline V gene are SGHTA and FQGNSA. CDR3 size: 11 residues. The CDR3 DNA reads TGTGCCAGCAGGGGCAACACTGAAGCTTTCTTT. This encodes CASRGNTEAFF.

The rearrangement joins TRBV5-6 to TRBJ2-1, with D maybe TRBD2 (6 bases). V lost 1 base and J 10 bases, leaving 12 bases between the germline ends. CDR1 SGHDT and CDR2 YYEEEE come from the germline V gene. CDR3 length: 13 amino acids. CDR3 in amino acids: CASSLMKGREQFF. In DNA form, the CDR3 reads TGTGCCAGCAGCTTGATGAAGGGGAGGGAGCAGTTCTTC.

CDR3 in amino acids: CASSRDRGFQFF. CDR3 DNA: TGTGCCAGCAGTCGCGACAGGGGGTTCCAGTTCTTC. The V call is TRBV27, the J call TRBJ2-1, with 9 bases matching TRBD1. The CDR3 totals 12 residues. Germline CDR1 is MNHEY and CDR2 is SMNVEV (reference sequence). The junction had 6 bases not matched to a gene; V was cut back by 5 bases and J by 13 bases.

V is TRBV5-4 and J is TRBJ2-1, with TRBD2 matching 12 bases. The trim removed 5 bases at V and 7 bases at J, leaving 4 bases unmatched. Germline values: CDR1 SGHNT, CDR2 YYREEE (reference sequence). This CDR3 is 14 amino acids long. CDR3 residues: CASRTSGSGNEQFF. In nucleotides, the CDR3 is TGTGCCAGCAGGACTAGCGGGAGTGGAAATGAGCAGTTCTTC.

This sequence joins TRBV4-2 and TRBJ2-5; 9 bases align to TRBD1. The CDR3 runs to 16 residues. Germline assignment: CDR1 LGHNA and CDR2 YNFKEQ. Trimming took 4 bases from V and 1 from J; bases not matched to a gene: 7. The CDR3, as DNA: TGTGCCAGCAGCCCCTACCTGACAGGGGGCCAAGAGACCCAGTACTTC. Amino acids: CASSPYLTGGQETQYF.

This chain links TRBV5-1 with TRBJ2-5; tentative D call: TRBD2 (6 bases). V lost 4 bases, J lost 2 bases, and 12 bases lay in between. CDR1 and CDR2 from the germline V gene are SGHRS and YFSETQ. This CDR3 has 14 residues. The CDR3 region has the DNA TGCGCCAGCAGCCCGGGGCGGGGACAAGAGACCCAGTACTTC. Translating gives CASSPGRGQETQYF.

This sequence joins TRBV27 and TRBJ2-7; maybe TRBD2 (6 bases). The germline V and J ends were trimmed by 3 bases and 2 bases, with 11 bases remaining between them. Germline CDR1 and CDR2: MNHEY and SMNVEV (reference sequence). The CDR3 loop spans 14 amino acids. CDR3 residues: CASSFSGPPYEQYF. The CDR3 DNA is TGTGCCAGCAGTTTTAGCGGTCCGCCCTACGAGCAGTACTTC.

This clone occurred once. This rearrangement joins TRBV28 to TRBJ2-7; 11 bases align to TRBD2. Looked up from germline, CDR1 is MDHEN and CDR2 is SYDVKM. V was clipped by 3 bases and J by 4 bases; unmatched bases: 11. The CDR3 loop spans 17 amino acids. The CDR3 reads CASSFFYTSGSRYEQYF. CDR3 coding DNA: TGTGCCAGCAGTTTTTTTTATACTAGCGGGAGTCGGTACGAGCAGTACTTC.

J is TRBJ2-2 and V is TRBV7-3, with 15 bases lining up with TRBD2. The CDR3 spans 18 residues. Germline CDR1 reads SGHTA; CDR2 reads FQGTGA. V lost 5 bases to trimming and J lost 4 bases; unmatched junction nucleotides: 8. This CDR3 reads CASSTGLAGGLGTGELFF. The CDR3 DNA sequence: TGTGCCAGCAGCACGGGACTAGCGGGAGGTCTGGGCACCGGGGAGCTGTTTTTT.

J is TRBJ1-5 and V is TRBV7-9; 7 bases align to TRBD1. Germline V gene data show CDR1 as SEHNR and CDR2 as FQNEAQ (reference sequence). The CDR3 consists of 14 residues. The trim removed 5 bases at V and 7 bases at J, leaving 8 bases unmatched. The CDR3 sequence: CASSDRQGEQPQHF. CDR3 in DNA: TGTGCCAGCAGCGATAGACAGGGAGAACAGCCCCAGCATTTT.

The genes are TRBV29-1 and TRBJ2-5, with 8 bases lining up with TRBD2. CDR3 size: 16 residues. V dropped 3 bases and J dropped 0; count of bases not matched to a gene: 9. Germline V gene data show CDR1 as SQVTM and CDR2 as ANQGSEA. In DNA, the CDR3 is TGCAGCGTTGACGGGACTAGTAAGGGGTACCAAGAGACCCAGTACTTC. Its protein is CSVDGTSKGYQETQYF.

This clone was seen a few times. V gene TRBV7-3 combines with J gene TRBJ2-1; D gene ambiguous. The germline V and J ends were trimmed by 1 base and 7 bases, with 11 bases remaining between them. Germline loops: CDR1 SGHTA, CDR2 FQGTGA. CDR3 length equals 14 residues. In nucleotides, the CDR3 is TGTGCCAGCAGCTTAAGCCCCTTGCAGAATGAGCAGTTCTTC. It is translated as CASSLSPLQNEQFF.

The CDR3 nucleotides are TGTGCCAGCAGTTCATACACCGGGGAGCTGTTTTTT. Its protein is CASSSYTGELFF. The V and J genes are TRBV27 and TRBJ2-2; no firm D call. The V end was cut by 4 bases, the J end by 3 bases, with 3 bases between. The CDR3 contains 12 residues. Germline CDR1 and CDR2: MNHEY and SMNVEV (reference sequence).

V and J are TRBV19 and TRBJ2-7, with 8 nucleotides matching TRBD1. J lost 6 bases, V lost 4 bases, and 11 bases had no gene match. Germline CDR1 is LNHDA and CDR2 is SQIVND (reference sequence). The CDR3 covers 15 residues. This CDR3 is CASSKGRQGLGEQYF. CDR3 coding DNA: TGTGCCAGTAGTAAAGGACGACAGGGGTTAGGCGAGCAGTACTTC.

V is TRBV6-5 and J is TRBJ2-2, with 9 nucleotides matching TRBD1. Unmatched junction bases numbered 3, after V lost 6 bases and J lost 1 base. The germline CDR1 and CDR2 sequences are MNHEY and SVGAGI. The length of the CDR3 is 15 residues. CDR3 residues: CASSLDRGNTGELFF. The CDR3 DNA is TGTGCCAGCAGCCTGGACAGGGGGAACACCGGGGAGCTGTTTTTT.

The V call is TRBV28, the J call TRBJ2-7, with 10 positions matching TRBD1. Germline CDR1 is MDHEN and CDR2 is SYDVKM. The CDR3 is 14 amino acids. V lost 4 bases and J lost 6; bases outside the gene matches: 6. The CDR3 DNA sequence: TGTGCCAGCAGTTCGGGACAGGGGTTCCTCGAGCAGTACTTC. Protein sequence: CASSSGQGFLEQYF.

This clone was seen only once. The chain's CDR3 is CASSPATTSTDTQYF. The DNA of the CDR3 is TGCGCCAGCAGCCCAGCTACTACTAGCACAGATACGCAGTATTTT. The rearrangement uses TRBV5-1 and TRBJ2-3; D remains unclear. The CDR3 is made up of 15 amino acids. V was clipped by 4 bases and J by 0 bases, with 12 bases between them. Germline V gene sequence: CDR1 SGHRS, CDR2 YFSETQ.

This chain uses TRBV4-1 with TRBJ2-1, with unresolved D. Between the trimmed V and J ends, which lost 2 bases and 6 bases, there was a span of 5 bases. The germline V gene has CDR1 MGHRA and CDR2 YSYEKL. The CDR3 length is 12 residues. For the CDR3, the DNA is TGCGCCAGCAGCCAAATCGGCAATGAGCAGTTCTTC. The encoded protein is CASSQIGNEQFF.

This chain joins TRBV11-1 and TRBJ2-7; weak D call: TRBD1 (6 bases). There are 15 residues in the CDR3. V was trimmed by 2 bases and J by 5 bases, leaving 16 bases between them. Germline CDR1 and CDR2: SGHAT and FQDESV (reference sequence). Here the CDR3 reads CASSLLERGFDEQYF. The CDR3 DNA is TGTGCCAGCAGCTTATTGGAAAGGGGGTTCGACGAGCAGTACTTC. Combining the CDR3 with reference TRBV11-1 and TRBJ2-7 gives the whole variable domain EAEVAQSPRYKITEKSQAVAFWCDPISGHATLYWYRQILGQGPELLVQFQDESVVDDSQLPKDRFSAERLKGVDSTLKIQPAELGDSAMYLCASSLLERGFDEQYFGPGTRLTVT.

The CDR3 DNA follows: TGCGCCAGCAGCGAGGAATACGAGCAGTACTTC. Protein product: CASSEEYEQYF. The chain employs TRBV5-1 and TRBJ2-7; D is undetermined. CDR1 is SGHRS and CDR2 is YFSETQ in the germline V gene. Trimming took off 4 bases at V and 4 bases at J, with 6 bases between the two ends. There are 11 residues in the CDR3.